This entry lists 9 T cell receptor beta chains sequenced from one sample in a study of monozygotic twins with inflammatory bowel disease. No DNA is given; TCRdb re-called the 5' RACE reads and lists each CDR3 protein once. The sample includes some 210,000 distinct CDR3 sequences. The sample was blood. Source of these receptors: a human donor with ulcerative colitis or Crohn's disease, or a healthy co-twin of an affected twin (not recorded which).

The chain employs TRBV11-2 and TRBJ1-2; TCRdb calls TRBD1, which cannot be checked without DNA. CDR1 SGHAT and CDR2 FQNNGV come from the germline V gene. CDR3 length equals 17 residues. CDR3 amino acids: CASSLDPQGTTNYGYTF.

The rearrangement links TRBV6-4 to TRBJ1-2; no DNA is available, so the TRBD1 call from TCRdb remains unchecked. The CDR3 runs 14 residues. Germline V gene data show CDR1 as MRHNA and CDR2 as SNTAGT. The CDR3 is CASSPRGRVTGYTF.

The chain combines TRBV12-5 with TRBJ2-2; as DNA is missing, the TRBD2 call by TCRdb cannot be tested. This CDR3 is built from 16 residues. Germline assignment: CDR1 LGHNT and CDR2 FRNRAP. The CDR3 loop reads CASGQTSGGLAGELFF.

The chain has TRBV7-2 and TRBJ2-1; with no DNA, the TCRdb D assignment of TRBD2 cannot be verified. The germline gives CDR1 SGHTA, CDR2 FQGNSA. The CDR3 extends over 16 amino acids. The CDR3 here is CASSPWSGGAVNEQFF.

V usage is TRBV3-1 and J usage is TRBJ1-5; there is no DNA to check the TCRdb D call of TRBD1. Germline CDR1 is LGHDT and CDR2 is YNNKEL (reference sequence). The CDR3 totals 17 residues. CDR3 in amino acids: CASSQAGRGQGNQPQHF.

The rearrangement joins TRBV5-1 to TRBJ2-7; TCRdb's D call, TRBD1, is unchecked because there is no DNA. The CDR3 consists of 13 residues. Germline-derived CDR1 and CDR2 are SGHRS and YFSETQ. CDR3 amino acids: CASSARQGDEQYF.

The chain links TRBV6-6 to TRBJ2-3; TCRdb gives TRBD1 as the D gene, but with no DNA this cannot be confirmed. The CDR3 covers 14 residues. The germline V gene has CDR1 MNHNY and CDR2 SVGAGI (reference sequence). CDR3: CASSRQDSTDTQYF.

J is TRBJ1-3 and V is TRBV12-3 or TRBV12-4. The CDR3 has 11 amino acids. The CDR3 here is CASSRLNTIYF.

The chain uses TRBV7-2 and TRBJ2-2; TCRdb lists TRBD1, though no DNA is available to test this call. This CDR3 contains 17 residues. The germline CDR1 and CDR2 sequences are SGHTA and FQGNSA. This CDR3 reads CASSLEGAGQNTGELFF. Filled out from reference TRBV7-2 and TRBJ2-2, the complete variable domain reads GAGVSQSPSNKVTEKGKDVELRCDPISGHTALYWYRQSLGQGLEFLIYFQGNSAPDKSGLPSDRFSAERTGGSVSTLTIQRTQQEDSAVYLCASSLEGAGQNTGELFFGEGSRLTVL.